This T cell receptor (beta chain) was recorded in a study of blood T cell repertoires in COVID-19. Across the study: Researchers got acute and convalescent COVID-19 samples from the United States, Italy and Spain. Nucleic acid was either cDNA or gDNA, and it came from T cells, B-cell-depleted T cells, or PBMCs.

Per the original data handling: It was from reference gene primer amplification that nucleated cell counts were estimated. TCRdb's table, derived via immunoSEQ multiplex PCR, lists solely in-frame clones and lacks some. That table gives V, J and clone size, and the DNA gave D and trimming. The sample shows some 130,000 clones, 80% to 85% of them seen only once. Between the trimmed V and J ends, which lost 4 bases and 6 bases, there was a span of 12 bases. CDR1 MNHEY and CDR2 SMNVEV come from the germline V gene (reference sequence). The CDR3 is 14 amino acids. Material for sequencing was peripheral blood. V is TRBV27 and J is TRBJ2-2, with D perhaps matching TRBD1 (6 bases). This TCR derives from a woman aged 25 to 45 who had recovered from COVID-19. In nucleotides, the CDR3 is TGTGCCAGCAGTTCCCAACAGGGATCCGGGGAGCTGTTTTTT. Translation gives CASSSQQGSGELFF.